The clone carrying this T cell receptor (beta chain) has at least ten counts. Its antigen is not known. MiXCR was run by TCRdb on the RT-PCR reads, yielding one entry per CDR3 protein. The table records some 500,000 distinct CDR3 sequences, 13% of them present only once. The sample is drawn from a study of response to subunit inactivated influenza vaccine. Study findings and constraints: Authors suggested each seasonal influenza vaccination recruits few new T cells.

The length of the CDR3 is 14 residues. CDR1 and CDR2 (germline): SGHRS, YFSETQ. V dropped 0 bases and J dropped 6 bases, with 11 bases sitting between them. This receptor was identified in a man between 45 and 60 years old who received an inactivated influenza vaccine. The chain links TRBV5-1 to TRBJ2-3, with D unclear. Here the sequenced sample was PBMCs from blood, taken roughly 48 days after vaccination. The CDR3 spells CASSLAARGDTQYF. CDR3 bases: TGCGCCAGCAGCTTGGCTGCCCGAGGCGATACGCAGTATTTT.